This is a list of T cell receptor beta chains from one sample in a study of T cell repertoires and Cas9 in healthy adults. Only in-frame clones appear in the TCRdb table, and some are missing; sequencing was by immunoSEQ multiplex PCR. Of roughly 14,000 clones in the sample, 85% to 90% were seen once. Sequenced sample: Tregs (CD4+, CD25+, CD127-, CD137-, CD154-) from PBMCs; culture status not recorded. The receptors originated from a human donor in good health. Each CDR3 is given with its conserved first and last residue. The order of the fields is J gene, clone size, D gene, V gene, CDR3 DNA, CDR3 protein. The D gene is left open where the match is weak. Size tells how often a clone was seen (once, few, many) or the class of an expanded clone, and some rows leave it out.

TRBJ2-5 . . TRBV5-1 TGCGCCAGCACGTGGTGGGAGAAAGAGACCCAGTACTTC CASTWWEKETQYF
TRBJ2-1 . . TRBV29-1 TGCAGCGTTGATGCCCTGAATGGGAATGAGCAGTTCTTC CSVDALNGNEQFF
TRBJ2-5 . . TRBV5-8 TGTGCCAGCAGCTCAGGACAACGCCTACAAGAGACCCAGTACTTC CASSSGQRLQETQYF
TRBJ1-4 . TRBD1 TRBV27 TGTGCCAGCACCCCGGGACAGGGCCATGAAAAACTGTTTTTT CASTPGQGHEKLFF
TRBJ1-2 . . TRBV7-2 TGTGCCAGCAGCTTAGAGATGGGGATTTTTGGCTACACCTTC CASSLEMGIFGYTF
TRBJ2-1 . . TRBV7-2 TGTGCCAGCAGCTTAGAACTAGGATACAATGAGCAGTTCTTC CASSLELGYNEQFF
TRBJ2-2 once . TRBV6-6 TGTGCCAGCAGTTACCTAGAGTCCAACACCGGGGAGCTGTTTTTT CASSYLESNTGELFF
TRBJ1-4 . . TRBV7-9 TGTGCCAGCAGCTCCCCCAGGACTCAAACAAATGAAAAACTGTTTTTT CASSSPRTQTNEKLFF
TRBJ2-1 . TRBD2 TRBV4-3 TGCGCCAGCAGCCAAGATCTAGCGGGAGGCCCCTACAATGAGCAGTTCTTC CASSQDLAGGPYNEQFF
TRBJ2-3 . . TRBV10-3 TGTGCCATCAGTGAGTTTTTAGATACGCAGTATTTT CAISEFLDTQYF
TRBJ2-7 . TRBD2 TRBV27 TGTGCCAGCAGTTCCCCGGGACTAGCAGGGTACGAGCAGTACTTC CASSSPGLAGYEQYF
TRBJ2-2 . TRBD1 TRBV11-3 TGTGCCAGCAGCTCCTCGGACAGGGCGAACACCGGGGAGCTGTTTTTT CASSSSDRANTGELFF
TRBJ2-5 . . TRBV5-4 TGTGCCAGCAGCGTGACTATCCAAGAGACCCAGTACTTC CASSVTIQETQYF
TRBJ2-7 once . TRBV11-3 TGTGCCAGCAGCTTAGGGGGACGAACCTACGAGCAGTACTTC CASSLGGRTYEQYF
TRBJ2-1 . . TRBV2 TGTGCCAGCAGTGGATGGGCACTAAGGCATGGTACTGAGCAGTTCTTC CASSGWALRHGTEQFF
TRBJ1-4 . TRBD1 TRBV9 TGTGCCAGCAGCGCGGGACAGGCGAATGAAAAACTGTTTTTT CASSAGQANEKLFF
TRBJ2-3 . . TRBV7-8 TGTGCCAGCAGCCCGCGGCCAGATACGCAGTATTTT CASSPRPDTQYF
TRBJ2-1 . . TRBV27 TGTGCCAGCAGCCTTCAACAGGGACTCTCCTACAATGAGCAGTTCTTC CASSLQQGLSYNEQFF
TRBJ1-6 once . TRBV19 TGTGCCAGTAGTAACCGACAGAATTCACCCCTCCACTTT CASSNRQNSPLHF
TRBJ2-7 . . TRBV5-4 TGTGCCAGCAGTGCCGACAGGAGCTACGAGCAGTACTTC CASSADRSYEQYF
TRBJ1-2 . . TRBV10-3 TGTGCCATCAGCCGAGCTCTAGACAGGCCTCATGACTTC CAISRALDRPHDF
TRBJ1-2 . . TRBV5-1 TGCGCCAGCAGCTTGGAGTTCAGCGTAACGAACTATGGCTACACCTTC CASSLEFSVTNYGYTF
TRBJ1-1 . . TRBV29-1 TGCAGCGTTGGGGTAGGGGGGTTTACTGAAGCTTTCTTT CSVGVGGFTEAFF
TRBJ1-2 . . TRBV9 TGTGCCAGCAGCGTACGCCCGCGCGAGGGGTCTAACTATGGCTACACCTTC CASSVRPREGSNYGYTF
TRBJ2-3 . . TRBV11-3 TGTGCCAGCCGGGAATCGACCACAGATACGCAGTATTTT CASRESTTDTQYF
TRBJ1-4 . TRBD1 TRBV27 TGTGCCAGCAGAATCGGGACAGGTCAAGAAAAACTGTTTTTT CASRIGTGQEKLFF
TRBJ2-6 . . TRBV7-9 TGTGCCAGCAGCTTAGTGGTAGGGTCCGGGGCCAACGTCCTGACTTTC CASSLVVGSGANVLTF
TRBJ1-6 . TRBD1 TRBV6-5 TGTGCCAGTCAGGGGGCAGGCCTAGGGGATTCACCCCTCCACTTT CASQGAGLGDSPLHF
TRBJ2-3 . TRBD2 TRBV5-1 TGCGCCAGCAGCTCTCTACTAGCGTCTACAGATACGCAGTATTTT CASSSLLASTDTQYF
TRBJ2-7 . . TRBV7-8 TGTGCCAGCAGCTTCAGCGCCGGTTTCCTTGGGGGATACGAGCAGTACTTC CASSFSAGFLGGYEQYF
TRBJ1-2 . TRBD1 TRBV27 TGTGCCAGCAGGCCGACAGGGAGATATGGCTACACCTTC CASRPTGRYGYTF